This record covers a single T cell receptor beta chain. The CDR3 totals 10 residues. From germline, CDR1 is MNHEY and CDR2 SVGAGI. Trimming removed 7 bases from V and 4 bases from J, with 2 bases in between. This sample is drawn from a study of blood T cell repertoires in COVID-19. Study background: The United States, Italy and Spain were the sources of the acute and convalescent COVID-19 samples. Nucleic acid was either cDNA or gDNA, and it came from T cells, B-cell-depleted T cells, or PBMCs.

Study members were between 18 and 89 years old and lived in 25 or so US regions. Original analysis: Amplification with reference gene primers provided the estimates of nucleated cell counts. The method was immunoSEQ multiplex PCR; TCRdb's version includes in-frame clones alone and lacks a portion of them. From that table come the V and J calls and clone size; the DNA was used to work out D and trimming. The sample has some 150,000 clones, roughly 75% seen once; the top ten hold 6%. The genes are TRBV6-5 and TRBJ1-5; D gene unclear. The receptor's source is a woman aged 45-65 years who had recovered from COVID-19. Material: PBMCs or T cells enriched from blood (not recorded which). CDR3 sequence: CASINQPQHF. CDR3 DNA: TGTGCCAGCATAAATCAGCCCCAGCATTTT.